Following are 17 T cell receptor beta chains from one sample sequenced in a study of PD-1 blockade in classical Hodgkin lymphoma. Clones were read by immunoSEQ multiplex PCR, and TCRdb kept only the in-frame ones, dropping some. The data contain 95,000 to 100,000 clones, 75% to 90% of them seen just once; the ten biggest clones take up 5% to 7.5%. With no exception, relapse followed autologous stem cell transplantation in all patients, and brentuximab vedotin exposure varied. The sequencing used peripheral blood mononuclear cells (PBMCs), collected before the second cycle of nivolumab. The receptors stem from a human donor with classical Hodgkin lymphoma.

The rearrangement joins TRBV7-3 to TRBJ2-6; D unclear. Per the germline V gene, CDR1 is SGHTA and CDR2 is FQGTGA. Trimming took off 5 bases at V and 4 bases at J, with 12 bases between the two ends. CDR3 length equals 15 residues. CDR3 region: CASSHDRVGANVLTF. The CDR3 DNA sequence: TGTGCCAGCAGCCATGACCGTGTCGGGGCCAACGTCCTGACTTTC.

The gene calls are TRBV9 and TRBJ1-2; D ambiguous. CDR3 length: 12 residues. V was shortened by 1 base and J by 7 bases, with 8 bases between the two germline ends. Germline V lookup: CDR1 SGDLS, CDR2 YYNGEE. For the CDR3, the DNA is TGTGCCAGCAGCGTATCGGGTGTTGGCTACACCTTC. Its protein is CASSVSGVGYTF.

The chain uses TRBV18 and TRBJ2-3; D is undetermined. Per germline, CDR1 KGHSH and CDR2 LQKENI. V gave up 4 bases and J gave up 1 base, with 12 bases separating them. The CDR3 runs 15 residues. This CDR3 reads CASSLSPFGTDTQYF. CDR3 bases: TGTGCCAGCTCACTTTCACCTTTTGGCACAGATACGCAGTATTTT.

This chain connects TRBV29-1 to TRBJ1-1; TRBD1 aligns across 9 bases. The CDR3 totals 14 residues. Per germline, CDR1 SQVTM and CDR2 ANQGSEA. The junction had 5 bases not matched to a gene; V was cut back by 6 bases and J by 0 bases. The CDR3 DNA sequence: TGCAGCGTGGGGGGGACAGGGATGAACACTGAAGCTTTCTTT. It translates to CSVGGTGMNTEAFF.

The chain carries TRBV11-3 and TRBJ2-2; weak D call: TRBD2 (5 bases). This CDR3 has 18 amino acids. CDR1 SGHNT and CDR2 YENEEA come from the germline V gene. Deletions cut 0 bases from V and 0 bases from J, with 14 bases between. CDR3: CASSLDNSAAANTGELFF. CDR3 DNA: TGTGCCAGCAGCTTAGACAATAGCGCGGCAGCGAACACCGGGGAGCTGTTTTTT. The full variable domain, with the rest looked up from reference TRBV11-3 and TRBJ2-2, is EAGVVQSPRYKIIEKKQPVAFWCNPISGHNTLYWYLQNLGQGPELLIRYENEEAVDDSQLPKDRFSAERLKGVDSTLKIQPAELGDSAVYLCASSLDNSAAANTGELFFGEGSRLTVL.

This sequence joins TRBV14 and TRBJ1-1; D unclear. CDR1 is SGHDN, CDR2 FVKESK, per germline. Trimming removed 4 bases at V and 0 bases at J, with 15 bases between. The CDR3 is 16 residues long. The CDR3 reads CASSPGDGFLNTEAFF. In nucleotides, the CDR3 is TGTGCCAGCAGCCCTGGAGACGGATTTCTGAACACTGAAGCTTTCTTT.

The V call is TRBV7-3, the J call TRBJ1-4, with D hard to call. CDR1 and CDR2 (germline): SGHTA, FQGTGA. V was trimmed by 1 base and J by 8 bases, leaving 11 bases between them. The CDR3 loop spans 14 amino acids. The CDR3 nucleotides are TGTGCCAGCAGCTTAATTAACGGCCGGGAAAAACTGTTTTTT. Amino acid sequence: CASSLINGREKLFF.

This clone has just one count. This rearrangement joins TRBV30 to TRBJ1-1, with 9 positions matching TRBD1. This CDR3 is built from 15 residues. Germline values: CDR1 GTSNPN, CDR2 SVGIG (reference sequence). V lost 8 bases to trimming and J lost 3 bases; unmatched junction nucleotides: 13. The CDR3 protein is CAGNRGLLSHTEAFF. In nucleotides, the CDR3 is TGTGCCGGGAACAGGGGGCTCTTGTCCCACACTGAAGCTTTCTTT.

This clone has a handful of counts. One junction end does not reproduce the germline sequence, and a read error may be involved. The chain uses TRBV30 and TRBJ1-6; D gene uncertain. This CDR3 spans 16 amino acids. Germline loops: CDR1 GTSNPN, CDR2 SVGIG (reference sequence). CDR3 sequence: CAWSVQGGRYSSPLHF. CDR3 coding DNA: TGTGCCTGGAGCGTACAAGGCGGGAGGTATAGTTCACCCCTCCACTTT.

This rearrangement joins TRBV6-5 to TRBJ2-7; D gene uncertain. The germline V and J ends were trimmed by 5 bases and 7 bases, with 9 bases remaining between them. The germline V gene encodes CDR1 MNHEY and CDR2 SVGAGI. CDR3 length: 11 residues. CDR3 bases: TGTGCCAGCAGTGATCGTGGGGAGCAGTACTTC. It translates to CASSDRGEQYF.

V usage is TRBV28 and J usage is TRBJ1-2; D is unclear. The CDR3 contains 12 residues. With 2 bases removed from V and 2 bases from J, the gap between germline ends came to 3 bases. In germline, CDR1 is MDHEN, CDR2 SYDVKM. The DNA for the CDR3 is TGTGCCAGCAGTTTAATCAACTATGGCTACACCTTC. It specifies CASSLINYGYTF.

This CDR3 is CASSSGMSYEQYF. The CDR3, as DNA: TGTGCCAGCAGCTCAGGGATGTCCTACGAGCAGTACTTC. The chain couples TRBV5-4 to TRBJ2-7, with D possibly TRBD1 on 5 matching bases. The CDR3 has 13 amino acids. The germline gives CDR1 SGHNT, CDR2 YYREEE (reference sequence). V was shortened by 3 bases and J by 1 base, with 8 bases between the two germline ends.

V gene TRBV6-5 combines with J gene TRBJ2-3; no reliable D call. The V and J ends lost 8 bases and 2 bases respectively, with 14 bases between them. The germline CDR1 and CDR2 sequences are MNHEY and SVGAGI. This CDR3 has 14 amino acids. In DNA, the CDR3 is TGTGCCAGCCGGTTGGTTGCGACCACAGATACGCAGTATTTT. As protein: CASRLVATTDTQYF.

The chain carries TRBV5-8 and TRBJ1-3; TRBD1 is a possible D gene (5 bases). Trimming removed 1 base from V and 2 bases from J, with 7 bases in between. The CDR3 consists of 14 residues. The germline gives CDR1 SGHTS, CDR2 YDEGEE. Written as DNA, the CDR3 is TGTGCCAGCAGCTTGAGGGGACCTGGAAACACCATATATTTT. This encodes CASSLRGPGNTIYF. Full variable domain (rest looked up from reference TRBV5-8 and TRBJ1-3): EAGVTQSPTHLIKTRGQQATLRCSPISGHTSVYWYQQALGLGLQFLLWYDEGEERNRGNFPPRFSGRQFPNYSSELNVNALELEDSALYLCASSLRGPGNTIYFGEGSWLTVV.

Concerning this clone itself: The junction and the germline gene differ at one end; a read error may be behind it. The chain links TRBV7-2 to TRBJ2-7; tentative D call: TRBD2 (6 bases). The CDR3 is made up of 12 amino acids. Germline CDR1 is SGHTA and CDR2 is FQGNSA. As DNA, the CDR3 is TGCGCCAGCAGCCAAGAGGGGACTCCTAAGTACTTC. It specifies CASSQEGTPKYF. The full variable domain, rest sourced from reference TRBV7-2 and TRBJ2-7, is GAGVSQSPSNKVTEKGKDVELRCDPISGHTALYWYRQSLGQGLEFLIYFQGNSAPDKSGLPSDRFSAERTGGSVSTLTIQRTQQEDSAVYLCASSQEGTPKYFGPGTRLTVT.

The CDR3 DNA reads as TGCGCCAGCAGCTCCGGCTCCTCTAGCACAGATACGCAGTATTTT. It specifies CASSSGSSSTDTQYF. V is TRBV5-1 and J is TRBJ2-3, with D uncertain. Looked up from germline, CDR1 is SGHRS and CDR2 is YFSETQ. This CDR3 region has 15 residues. V shed 3 bases and J shed 0 bases, with 11 bases lying between them.

The chain is built from TRBV6-5 and TRBJ2-3, with D tentatively TRBD2 (7 bases). Trimming pared 2 bases from V and 4 bases from J, leaving 10 bases between. Germline CDR1 is MNHEY and CDR2 is SVGAGI. The CDR3 has 14 amino acids. The CDR3 is CASSYRGGADTQYF. As DNA, the CDR3 is TGTGCCAGCAGTTACCGCGGGGGCGCAGATACGCAGTATTTT.